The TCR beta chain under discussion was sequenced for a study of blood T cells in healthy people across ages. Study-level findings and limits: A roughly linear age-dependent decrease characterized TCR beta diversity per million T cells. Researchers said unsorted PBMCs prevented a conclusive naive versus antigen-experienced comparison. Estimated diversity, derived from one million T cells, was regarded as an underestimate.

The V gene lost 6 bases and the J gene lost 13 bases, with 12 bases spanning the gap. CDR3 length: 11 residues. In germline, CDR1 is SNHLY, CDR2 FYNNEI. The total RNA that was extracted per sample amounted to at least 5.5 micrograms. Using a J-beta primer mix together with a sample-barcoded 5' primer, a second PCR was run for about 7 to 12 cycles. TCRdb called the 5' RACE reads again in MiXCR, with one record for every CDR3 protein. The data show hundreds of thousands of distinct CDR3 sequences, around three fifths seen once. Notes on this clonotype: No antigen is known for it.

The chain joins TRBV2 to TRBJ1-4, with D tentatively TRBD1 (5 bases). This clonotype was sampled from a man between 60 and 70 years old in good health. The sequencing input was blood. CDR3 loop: CASSAGTGLFF. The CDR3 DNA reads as TGTGCCAGCAGCGCCGGGACCGGACTGTTTTTT.